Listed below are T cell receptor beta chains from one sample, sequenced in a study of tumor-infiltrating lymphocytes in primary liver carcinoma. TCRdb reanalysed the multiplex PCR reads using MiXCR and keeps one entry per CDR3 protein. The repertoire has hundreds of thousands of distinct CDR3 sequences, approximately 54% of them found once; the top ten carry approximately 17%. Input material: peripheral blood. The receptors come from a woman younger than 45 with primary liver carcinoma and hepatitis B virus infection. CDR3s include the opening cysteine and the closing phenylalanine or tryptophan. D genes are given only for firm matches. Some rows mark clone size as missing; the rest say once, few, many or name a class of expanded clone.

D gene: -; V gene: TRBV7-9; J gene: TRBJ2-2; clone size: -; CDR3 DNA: TGTGCCAGCAGCCTAAGTATGGGGAACACCGGGGAGCTGTTTTTT; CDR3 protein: CASSLSMGNTGELFF
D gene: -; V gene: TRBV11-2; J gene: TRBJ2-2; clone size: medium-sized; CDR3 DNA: TGTGCCAGCAGCATTGCAGCTTTGAACACCGGGGAGCTGTTTTTT; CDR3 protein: CASSIAALNTGELFF
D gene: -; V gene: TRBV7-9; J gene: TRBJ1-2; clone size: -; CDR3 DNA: TGTGCCAGCAGCTTATCAAGGGGGGACTATGGCTACACCTTC; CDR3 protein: CASSLSRGDYGYTF
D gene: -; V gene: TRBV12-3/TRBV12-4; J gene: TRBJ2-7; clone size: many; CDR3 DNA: TGTGCCAGCAGTTTCACAGGACTCGAGCAGTACTTC; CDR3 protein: CASSFTGLEQYF
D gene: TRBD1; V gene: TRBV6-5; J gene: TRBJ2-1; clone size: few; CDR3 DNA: TGTGCCAGCAGAGCCGGGACAGGGTCTAGCGTGAGCTCCTACAATGAGCAGTTCTTC; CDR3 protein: CASRAGTGSSVSSYNEQFF
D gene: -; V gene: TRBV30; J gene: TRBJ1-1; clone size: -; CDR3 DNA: TGTGCCTGGAGTTTCTCGACAGGCTACACTGAAGCTTTCTTT; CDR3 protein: CAWSFSTGYTEAFF
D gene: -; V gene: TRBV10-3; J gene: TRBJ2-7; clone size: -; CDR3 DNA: TGTGCCATCAGTGACTCCTACGCGCAGTACTTC; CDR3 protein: CAISDSYAQYF
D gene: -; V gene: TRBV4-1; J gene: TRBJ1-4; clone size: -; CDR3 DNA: TGCGCCAACAGCCAATTACTGGGAAGTAATGAAAAACTGTTTTTT; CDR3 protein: CANSQLLGSNEKLFF
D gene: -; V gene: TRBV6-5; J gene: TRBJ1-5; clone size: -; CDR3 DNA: TGTGCCAGCAGCTCCCTCCAGGTAAGCAATCAGCCCCAGCATTTT; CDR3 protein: CASSSLQVSNQPQHF
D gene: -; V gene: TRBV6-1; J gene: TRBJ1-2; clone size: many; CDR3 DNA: TGTGCCAGCAGTTTCAGGGGCGGGGGCTACACCTTC; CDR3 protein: CASSFRGGGYTF
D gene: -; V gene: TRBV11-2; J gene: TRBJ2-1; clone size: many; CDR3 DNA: TGTGCCAGCAGCTTTAGGGGGGGCTACAATGAGCAGTTCTTC; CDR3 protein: CASSFRGGYNEQFF
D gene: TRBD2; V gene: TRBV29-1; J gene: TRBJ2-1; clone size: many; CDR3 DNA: TGCAGCGTTGAAGATCCCGGCGGACTAGCGGACTTCAATGAGCAGTTCTTC; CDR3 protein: CSVEDPGGLADFNEQFF
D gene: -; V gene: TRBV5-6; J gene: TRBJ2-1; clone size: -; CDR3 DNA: TGTGCCAGCAGCTTGAGGAGGGAGCGACAGGAGCAGTTCTTC; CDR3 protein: CASSLRRERQEQFF
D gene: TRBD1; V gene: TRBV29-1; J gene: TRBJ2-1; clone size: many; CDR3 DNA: TGCAGCGGGGGACAGGGGACTTACTCCTACAATGAGCAGTTCTTC; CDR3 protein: CSGGQGTYSYNEQFF
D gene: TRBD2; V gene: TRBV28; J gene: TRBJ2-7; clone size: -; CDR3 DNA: TGTGCCAGCAGTTCCTCCGCGATAGCGGGAGACACCTACGAGCAGTACTTC; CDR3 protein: CASSSSAIAGDTYEQYF
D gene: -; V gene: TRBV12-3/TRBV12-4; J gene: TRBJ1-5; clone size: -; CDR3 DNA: TGTGCCAGCAGTTTGAACAGCCCCAATCAGCCCCAGCATTTT; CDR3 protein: CASSLNSPNQPQHF
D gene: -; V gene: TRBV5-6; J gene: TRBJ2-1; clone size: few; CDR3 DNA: TGTGCCAGCAGCTCCGGGACAGAGCAGTTCTTC; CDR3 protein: CASSSGTEQFF
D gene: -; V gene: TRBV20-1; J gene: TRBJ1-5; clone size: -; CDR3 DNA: TGCAGTGCGACCTACCGGGCCGCGACCCAGCCCCAGCATTTT; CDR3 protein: CSATYRAATQPQHF
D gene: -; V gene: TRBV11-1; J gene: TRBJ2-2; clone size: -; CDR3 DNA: TGTGCCAGCAACAATCTCCGAGACAGGGGACTAGCAGCCGGGGAGCTGTTTTTT; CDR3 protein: CASNNLRDRGLAAGELFF